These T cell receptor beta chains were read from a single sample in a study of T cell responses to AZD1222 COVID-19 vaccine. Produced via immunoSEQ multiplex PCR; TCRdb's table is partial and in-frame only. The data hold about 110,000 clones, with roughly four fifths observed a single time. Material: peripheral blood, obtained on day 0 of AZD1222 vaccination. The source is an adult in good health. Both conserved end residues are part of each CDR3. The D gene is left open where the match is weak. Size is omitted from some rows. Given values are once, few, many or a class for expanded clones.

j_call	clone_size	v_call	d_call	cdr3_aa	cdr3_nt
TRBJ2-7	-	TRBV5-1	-	CASSSIGQSEQYF	TGCGCCAGCAGCTCGATCGGACAAAGCGAGCAGTACTTC
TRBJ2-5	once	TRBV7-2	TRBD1	CASSSYRDRGETQYF	TGTGCCAGCAGCTCATACAGGGACAGGGGGGAGACCCAGTACTTC
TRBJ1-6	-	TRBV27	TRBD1	CASTNRGQAISPLHF	TGTGCCAGCACAAACAGGGGGCAGGCTATTTCACCCCTCCACTTT
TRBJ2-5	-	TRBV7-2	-	CASSYLMSGETQYF	TGTGCCAGCAGTTACCTCATGAGCGGAGAGACCCAGTACTTC
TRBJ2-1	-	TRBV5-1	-	CASSLVAGLYNEQFF	TGCGCCAGCAGCTTGGTTGCGGGTCTCTACAATGAGCAGTTCTTC
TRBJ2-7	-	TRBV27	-	CASSPPEGPYEQYF	TGTGCCAGCAGTCCCCCGGAAGGGCCCTACGAGCAGTACTTC
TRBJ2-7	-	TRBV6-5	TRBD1	CASSYLRTGVYEQYF	TGTGCCAGCAGTTACCTCCGGACAGGGGTCTACGAGCAGTACTTC
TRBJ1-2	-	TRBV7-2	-	CASSLDPGVYGYTF	TGTGCCAGCAGCTTAGACCCAGGAGTCTATGGCTACACCTTC
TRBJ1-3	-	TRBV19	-	CAASPVPGNTIYF	TGTGCCGCCTCCCCCGTTCCAGGAAACACCATATATTTT
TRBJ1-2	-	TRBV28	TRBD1	CASNDRGHRYTF	TGTGCCAGCAACGACAGGGGGCATCGCTACACCTTC
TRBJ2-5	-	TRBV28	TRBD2	CASSPLSGRRETQYF	TGTGCCAGCAGCCCACTCAGCGGGAGGCGGGAGACCCAGTACTTC
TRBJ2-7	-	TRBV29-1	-	CSVRDGREQYF	TGCAGCGTACGGGACGGTCGGGAGCAGTACTTC
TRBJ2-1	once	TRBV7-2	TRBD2	CASSLGSLAGGYNEQFF	TGTGCCAGCAGCTTAGGGAGCCTAGCGGGGGGTTACAATGAGCAGTTCTTC
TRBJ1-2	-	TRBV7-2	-	CASSLDGLGGYTF	TGTGCCAGCAGCTTAGATGGGTTAGGAGGCTACACCTTC
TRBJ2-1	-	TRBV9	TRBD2	CASSVEGSGRAAQFF	TGTGCCAGCAGCGTAGAGGGTAGCGGGAGGGCCGCGCAGTTCTTC
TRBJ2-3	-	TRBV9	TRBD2	CASSPRTSGGIADTQYF	TGTGCCAGCAGCCCTCGGACTAGCGGTGGTATCGCAGATACGCAGTATTTT
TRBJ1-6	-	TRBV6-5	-	CASTWGSANSPLHF	TGTGCCAGCACCTGGGGCAGCGCTAATTCACCCCTCCACTTT
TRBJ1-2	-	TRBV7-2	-	CASSSEQGNYGYTF	TGTGCCAGCAGCTCTGAGCAGGGAAACTATGGCTACACCTTC
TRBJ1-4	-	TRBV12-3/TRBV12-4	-	CASSRTAEKLFF	TGTGCCAGCAGCCGGACTGCTGAAAAACTGTTTTTT
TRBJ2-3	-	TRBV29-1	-	CSLGRGTDTQYF	TGCAGCCTTGGAAGGGGAACAGATACGCAGTATTTT
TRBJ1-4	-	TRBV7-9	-	CASSSSGRNEKLFF	TGTGCCAGCAGCTCCTCGGGGAGGAATGAAAAACTGTTTTTT
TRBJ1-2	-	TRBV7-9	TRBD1	CASSRTGGGSGYTF	TGTGCCAGCAGCCGGACAGGTGGGGGTAGCGGCTACACCTTC
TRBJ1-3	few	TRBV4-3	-	CASSQDSDLAGNTIYF	TGCGCCAGCAGCCAAGACTCGGACCTGGCTGGAAACACCATATATTTT
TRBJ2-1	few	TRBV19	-	CASSLRDTLSNEQFF	TGTGCCAGTAGCCTCCGGGACACCCTATCCAATGAGCAGTTCTTC
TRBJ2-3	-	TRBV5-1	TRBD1	CASSGGTGGASDTQYF	TGCGCCAGCAGCGGTGGGACAGGGGGCGCCTCAGATACGCAGTATTTT
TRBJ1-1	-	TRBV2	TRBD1	CASSEEGQGITEAFF	TGTGCCAGCAGTGAAGAGGGACAGGGTATCACTGAAGCTTTCTTT
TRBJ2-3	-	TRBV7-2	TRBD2	CASSPGGGPDTQYF	TGTGCCAGCTCCCCGGGAGGGGGTCCAGATACGCAGTATTTT
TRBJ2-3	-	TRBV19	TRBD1	CASSQDRARTDTQYF	TGTGCCAGTAGTCAGGACAGGGCTCGCACAGATACGCAGTATTTT
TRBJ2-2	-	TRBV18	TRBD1	CASSPSTGALNTGELFF	TGTGCCAGCTCACCCTCGACAGGGGCCCTAAACACCGGGGAGCTGTTTTTT
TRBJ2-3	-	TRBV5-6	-	CASSVLDTQYF	TGTGCCAGCAGTGTGCTAGATACGCAGTATTTT
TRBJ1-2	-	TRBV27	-	CASSFRASHYGYTF	TGTGCCAGCAGTTTCCGGGCCTCACACTATGGCTACACCTTC
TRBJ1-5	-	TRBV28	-	CASSRENQPQHF	TGTGCCAGCAGTAGAGAGAATCAGCCCCAGCATTTT
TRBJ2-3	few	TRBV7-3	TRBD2	CASASGGLDTQYF	TGTGCCAGCGCGTCCGGGGGGTTAGATACGCAGTATTTT
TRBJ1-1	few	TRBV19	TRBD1	CASSKGQPNTEAFF	TGTGCCAGTAGCAAGGGACAGCCCAACACTGAAGCTTTCTTT
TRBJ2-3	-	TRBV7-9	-	CASSVYTGGKDTQYF	TGTGCCAGCAGCGTCTATACAGGAGGAAAAGATACGCAGTATTTT
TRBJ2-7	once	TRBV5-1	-	CASSEEAPYEQYF	TGCGCCAGCTCCGAAGAGGCGCCTTACGAGCAGTACTTC
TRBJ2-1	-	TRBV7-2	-	CASSVLRPLRSSYNEQFF	TGTGCCAGCAGCGTGCTAAGGCCCCTACGGAGCTCCTACAATGAGCAGTTCTTC
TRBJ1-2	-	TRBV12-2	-	CASRMSGQWSYGYTF	TGTGCAAGTCGCATGAGCGGACAGTGGAGTTATGGCTACACCTTC
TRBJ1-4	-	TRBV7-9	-	CASSSGLNEKLFF	TGTGCCAGCAGCTCGGGACTTAATGAAAAACTGTTTTTT
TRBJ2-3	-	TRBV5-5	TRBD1	CASSTRTGTDTQYF	TGTGCCAGCAGTACGAGGACAGGGACAGATACGCAGTATTTT